This is a list of T cell receptor beta chains from one sample in a study of blood T cells in healthy people across ages. Via MiXCR, TCRdb re-called the 5' RACE reads, giving one row per CDR3 protein. The table records hundreds of thousands of distinct CDR3 sequences, about 53% of them present only once. Sequencing was performed on blood. These receptors came from a man at least 80 years old in good health. Each CDR3 is given with its conserved first and last residue. Each record gives: CDR3 protein, V gene, J gene.

CASSLLREGTQYF	TRBV7-3	TRBJ2-5
CSAREGSSGNEQFF	TRBV20-1	TRBJ2-1
CASIRTPQETQYF	TRBV5-5	TRBJ2-5
CASSQSRGGTKHRYAYF	TRBV7-2	TRBJ2-3
CASSPQQGDYEQYF	TRBV18	TRBJ2-7
CASSPRGQHYEQYF	TRBV18	TRBJ2-7
CASSQVRSTGTANTEAFF	TRBV3-1	TRBJ1-1
CASISRGGRRYTGELFF	TRBV6-5	TRBJ2-2
CSARVGGGAGQPQHF	TRBV20-1	TRBJ1-5
CASSPGRETSGPYGQYF	TRBV28	TRBJ2-5
CASSLSGGGLSYEQFF	TRBV11-2	TRBJ2-1
CASSSGGKGGDTQYF	TRBV28	TRBJ2-3
CASSLWTSGTGDEQFF	TRBV3-1	TRBJ2-1
CASSQPGTSGGSNEQFF	TRBV5-1	TRBJ2-1
CATSSPGTSGYNEQYF	TRBV15	.
CASSLVPGSNEKLFF	TRBV5-1	TRBJ1-4
CASSPIRQSNTEAFF	TRBV7-9	TRBJ1-1
CSAINSGSSYNEQFF	TRBV20-1	TRBJ2-1
CASSLLATGGGEQYF	TRBV5-1	TRBJ2-7
CASSPGLRGYTF	TRBV9	TRBJ1-2
CATSDRTGPPGYTF	TRBV24-1	TRBJ1-2
CSAPGRTVNTEAFF	TRBV20-1	TRBJ1-1
CASSFQYYEQYF	TRBV7-2	TRBJ2-7
CSASSGTINYGYTF	TRBV29-1	TRBJ1-2
CAISEPRDRVFYSGANVLTF	TRBV10-3	TRBJ2-6
CASAPPDRYAYF	TRBV18	TRBJ2-3
CSARRIVATNEKLFF	TRBV20-1	TRBJ1-4
CASSVSAGVNYEQYF	TRBV4-2	.
CSVRAGGGGYNEQFF	TRBV29-1	TRBJ2-1
CASRPNRGYTYEQYF	TRBV28	.
CATSDRTGRETQYF	TRBV24-1	TRBJ2-5